This T cell receptor beta chain was found in a study of blood T cells in healthy people across ages. On the study more broadly: Template switching captured about one barcoded beta molecule per two T cells. Study conclusions and caveats: Older age coincided with a roughly linear decline in TCR beta diversity per million T cells. The unsorted PBMCs prevented any conclusive comparison of naive versus antigen-experienced cells.

This CDR3 contains 16 residues. A second about 6 to 12 cycle PCR used barcoded and J-beta primers. Each single sample gave us at least 2.5 million CDR3-containing paired-end reads. TCRdb itself ran the 5' RACE reads through MiXCR, one entry per CDR3 protein. The repertoire consists of under 750,000 distinct CDR3 sequences, with about 45% occurring once and the leading ten covering around 23%. Worth noting for this clonotype: Antigen specificity is unknown.

The rearrangement uses TRBV21-1 and TRBJ2-3; TRBD2 is the table's D call and was not checked against the DNA. TRBV21-1 is classified as a pseudogene. The sequence was collected from an elderly man in good health. What was sequenced was blood. The CDR3 reads CASSRPVAGVTDTQYF. The DNA of the CDR3 is TGTGCCAGCAGCCGACCCGTAGCGGGAGTCACAGATACGCAGTATTTT.